This record concerns one T cell receptor beta chain sequence. The antigen remains unidentified. V shed 0 bases and J shed 1 base, with 10 bases lying between them. The CDR3 covers 14 residues. In germline, CDR1 is GTSNPN, CDR2 SVGIG (reference sequence). This sample was taken from a study of cytomegalovirus exposure and HLA in healthy donors. Findings and caveats of the study: Sequencing depth across donors, presence/absence analyses assumed, was roughly uniform.

PCR involved 60 Vbeta and 13 Jbeta primers. The protocol was immunoSEQ multiplex PCR, while the TCRdb copy is restricted to in-frame clones and leaves out a portion. In total, the table holds 53,000 or so clones. This TCR derives from a man in his late teens or twenties in good health and CMV-seropositive. The V and J genes are TRBV30 and TRBJ2-7, with a weak D call TRBD1 (5 bases). Sequenced material: PBMCs. The CDR3: CAWSVGAASYEQYF. In DNA form, the CDR3 reads TGTGCCTGGAGTGTAGGGGCAGCTTCCTACGAGCAGTACTTC.